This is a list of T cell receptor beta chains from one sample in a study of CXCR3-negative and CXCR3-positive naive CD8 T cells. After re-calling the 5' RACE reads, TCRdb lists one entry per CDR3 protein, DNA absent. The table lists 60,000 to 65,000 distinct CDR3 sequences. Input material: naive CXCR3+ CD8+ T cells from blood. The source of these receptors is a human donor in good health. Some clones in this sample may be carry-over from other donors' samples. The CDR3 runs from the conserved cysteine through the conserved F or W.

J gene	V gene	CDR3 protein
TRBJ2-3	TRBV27	CASSSLLATSTDTQYF
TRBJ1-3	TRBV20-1	CSAVKDRGRNTIYF
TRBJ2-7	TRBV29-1	CSVEDPTGTPYEQYF
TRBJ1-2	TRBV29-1	CSSDRGLDYGYTF
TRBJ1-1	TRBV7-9	CASRRGFTEAFF
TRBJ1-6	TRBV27	CATRRYSPDSPLHF
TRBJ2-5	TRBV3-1	CASSQSGGGWQETQYF
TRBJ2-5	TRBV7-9	CASSFLDKGQYF
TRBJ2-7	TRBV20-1	CSARDHGTRSYEQYF
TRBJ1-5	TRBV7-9	CASSLGGQPQHF
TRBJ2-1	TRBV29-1	CSVEELAGGIANEQFF
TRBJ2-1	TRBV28	CASSFGPYNEQFF
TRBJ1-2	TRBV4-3	CASSQLLDGNYGYTF
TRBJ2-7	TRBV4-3	CASSQPLQGFEQYF
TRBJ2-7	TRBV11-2	CASRPTSYEQYF
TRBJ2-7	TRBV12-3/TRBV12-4	CASSDQAPPYEQYF
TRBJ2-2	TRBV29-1	CSVTGVAGELFF
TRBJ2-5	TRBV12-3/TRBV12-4	CASSPDRAKETQYF
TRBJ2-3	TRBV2	CASSEVRGTDTQYF
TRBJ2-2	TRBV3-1	CASSQDLPLRDGPGELFF
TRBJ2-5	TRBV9	CASSPWTLIEETQYF
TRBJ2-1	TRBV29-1	CSVEDLRAGGDNEQFF